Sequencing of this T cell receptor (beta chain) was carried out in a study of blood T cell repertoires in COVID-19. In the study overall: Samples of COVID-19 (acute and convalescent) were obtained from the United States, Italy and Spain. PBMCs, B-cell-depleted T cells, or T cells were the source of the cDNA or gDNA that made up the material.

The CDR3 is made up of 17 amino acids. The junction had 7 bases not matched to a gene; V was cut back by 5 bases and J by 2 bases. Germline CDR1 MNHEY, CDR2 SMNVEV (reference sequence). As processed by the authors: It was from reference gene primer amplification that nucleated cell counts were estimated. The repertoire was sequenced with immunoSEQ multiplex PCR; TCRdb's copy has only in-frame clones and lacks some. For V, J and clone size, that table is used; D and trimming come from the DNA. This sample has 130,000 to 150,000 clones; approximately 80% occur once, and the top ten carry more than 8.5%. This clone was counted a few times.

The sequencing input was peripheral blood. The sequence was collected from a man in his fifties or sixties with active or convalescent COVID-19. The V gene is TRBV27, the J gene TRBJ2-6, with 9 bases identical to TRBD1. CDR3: CASSLRDRVTGANVLTF. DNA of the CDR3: TGTGCCAGCAGTCTCCGGGACAGGGTAACTGGGGCCAACGTCCTGACTTTC. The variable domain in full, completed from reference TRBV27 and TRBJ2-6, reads EAQVTQNPRYLITVTGKKLTVTCSQNMNHEYMSWYRQDPGLGLRQIYYSMNVEVTDKGDVPEGYKVSRKEKRNFPLILESPSPNQTSLYFCASSLRDRVTGANVLTFGAGSRLTVL.